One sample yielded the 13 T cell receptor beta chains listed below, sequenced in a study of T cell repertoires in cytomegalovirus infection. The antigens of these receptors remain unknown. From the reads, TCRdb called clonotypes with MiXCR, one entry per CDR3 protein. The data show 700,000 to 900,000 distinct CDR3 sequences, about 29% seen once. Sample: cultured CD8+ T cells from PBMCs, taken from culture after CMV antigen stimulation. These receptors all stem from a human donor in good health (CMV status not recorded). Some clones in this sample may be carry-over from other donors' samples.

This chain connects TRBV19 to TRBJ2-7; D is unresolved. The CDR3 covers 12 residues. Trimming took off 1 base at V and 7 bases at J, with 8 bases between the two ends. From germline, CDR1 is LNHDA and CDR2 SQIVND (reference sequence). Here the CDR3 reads CASSIGEAEQYF. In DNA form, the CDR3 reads TGTGCCAGTAGTATAGGGGAAGCAGAGCAGTACTTC.

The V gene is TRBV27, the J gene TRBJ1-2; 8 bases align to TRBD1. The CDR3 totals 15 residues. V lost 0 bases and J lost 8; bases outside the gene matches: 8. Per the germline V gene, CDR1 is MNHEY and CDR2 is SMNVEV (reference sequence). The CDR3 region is CASSLSARGHQGYTF. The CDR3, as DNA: TGTGCCAGCAGTTTATCGGCCAGGGGGCACCAGGGCTACACCTTC.

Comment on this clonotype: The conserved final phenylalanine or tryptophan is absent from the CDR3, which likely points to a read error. CDR3 nucleotide sequence: TGTGCCAGCAGTTACTCGGGGCCTAACGGGTACGAGCAGTACTCC. This codes for CASSYSGPNGYEQYS. The rearrangement joins TRBV6-6 to TRBJ2-7, with D tentatively TRBD1 (5 bases). Trimming took 0 bases from V and 4 from J, leaving 13 bases between them. CDR3 length: 15 amino acids. Germline V CDR1 and CDR2: MNHNY, SVGAGI (reference sequence).

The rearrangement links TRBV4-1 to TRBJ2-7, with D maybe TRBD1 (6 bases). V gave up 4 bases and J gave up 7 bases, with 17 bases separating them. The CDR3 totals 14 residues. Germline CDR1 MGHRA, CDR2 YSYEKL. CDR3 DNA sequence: TGCGCCAGCAGCCCCGGACAGCGAATATTTGAGCAGTACTTC. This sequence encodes CASSPGQRIFEQYF.

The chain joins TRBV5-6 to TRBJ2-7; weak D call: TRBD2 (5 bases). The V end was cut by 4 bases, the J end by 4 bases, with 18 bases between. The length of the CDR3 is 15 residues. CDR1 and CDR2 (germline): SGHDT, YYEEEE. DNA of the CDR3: TGTGCCAGCAGCCCCCCCGTCGGGAACTTTTACGAGCAGTACTTC. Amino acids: CASSPPVGNFYEQYF. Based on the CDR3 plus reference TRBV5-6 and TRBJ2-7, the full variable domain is DAGVTQSPTHLIKTRGQQVTLRCSPKSGHDTVSWYQQALGQGPQFIFQYYEEEERQRGNFPDRFSGHQFPNYSSELNVNALLLGDSALYLCASSPPVGNFYEQYFGPGTRLTVT.

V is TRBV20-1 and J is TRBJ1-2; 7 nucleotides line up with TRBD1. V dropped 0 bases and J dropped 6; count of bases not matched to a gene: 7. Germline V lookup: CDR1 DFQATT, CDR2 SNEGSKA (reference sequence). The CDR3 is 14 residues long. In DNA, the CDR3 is TGCAGTGCTAGAGACCGCCGGGACAGACATGGCTACACCTTC. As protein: CSARDRRDRHGYTF.

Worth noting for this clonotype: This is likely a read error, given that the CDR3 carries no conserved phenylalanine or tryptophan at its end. This chain's CDR3 is CASSLLPGDRGRPGELFV. DNA for the CDR3: TGTGCCAGCAGTTTACTCCCGGGTGACAGGGGGCGTCCCGGGGAGCTGTTTGTT. The chain has TRBV6-8 and TRBJ2-2; 10 bases are a match to TRBD1. Germline V gene data show CDR1 as MNHGY and CDR2 as SAAAGT. The CDR3 runs to 18 residues. V dropped 4 bases and J dropped 6; count of bases not matched to a gene: 14.

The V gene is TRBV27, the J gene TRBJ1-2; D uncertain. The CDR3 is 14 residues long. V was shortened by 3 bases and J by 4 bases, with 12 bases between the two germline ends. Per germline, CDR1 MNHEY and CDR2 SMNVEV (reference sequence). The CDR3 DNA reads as TGTGCCAGCAGTTTCTCACGCCAAGGCTATGGCTACACCTTC. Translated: CASSFSRQGYGYTF.

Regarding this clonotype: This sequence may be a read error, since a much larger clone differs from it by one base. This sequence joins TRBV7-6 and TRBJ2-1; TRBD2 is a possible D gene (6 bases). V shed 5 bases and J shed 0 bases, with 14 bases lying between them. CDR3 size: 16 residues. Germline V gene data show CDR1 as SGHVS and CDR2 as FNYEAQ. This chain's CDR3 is CASSHRLVASYNEQFF. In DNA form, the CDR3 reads TGTGCCAGCAGCCACCGACTAGTCGCCTCCTACAATGAGCAGTTCTTC.

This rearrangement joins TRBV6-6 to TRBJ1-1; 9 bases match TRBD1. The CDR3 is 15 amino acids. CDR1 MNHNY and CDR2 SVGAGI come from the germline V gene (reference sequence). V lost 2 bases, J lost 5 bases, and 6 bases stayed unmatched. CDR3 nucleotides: TGTGCCAGCAGTTACCTGGGGACAGGGCAAACTGAAGCTTTCTTT. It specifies CASSYLGTGQTEAFF.

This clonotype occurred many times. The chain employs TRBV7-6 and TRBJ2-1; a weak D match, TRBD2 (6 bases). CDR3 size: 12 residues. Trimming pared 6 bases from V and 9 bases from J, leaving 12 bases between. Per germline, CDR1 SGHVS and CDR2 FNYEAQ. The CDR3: CASSTTSFEQFF. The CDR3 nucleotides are TGTGCCAGCAGTACTACTAGCTTTGAGCAGTTCTTC.

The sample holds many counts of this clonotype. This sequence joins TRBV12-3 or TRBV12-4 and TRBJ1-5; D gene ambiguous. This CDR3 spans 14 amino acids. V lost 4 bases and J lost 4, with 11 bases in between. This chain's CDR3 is CASSWEGRNQPQHF. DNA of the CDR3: TGTGCCAGCAGTTGGGAGGGAAGAAATCAGCCCCAGCATTTT.

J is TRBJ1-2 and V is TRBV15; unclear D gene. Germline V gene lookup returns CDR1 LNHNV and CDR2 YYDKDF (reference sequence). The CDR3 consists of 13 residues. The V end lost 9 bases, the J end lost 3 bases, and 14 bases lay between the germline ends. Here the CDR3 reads CATVTAPHYGYTF. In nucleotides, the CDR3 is TGTGCCACGGTGACTGCACCCCACTATGGCTACACCTTC. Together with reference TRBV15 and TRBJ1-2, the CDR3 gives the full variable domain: DAMVIQNPRYQVTQFGKPVTLSCSQTLNHNVMYWYQQKSSQAPKLLFHYYDKDFNNEADTPDNFQSRRPNTSFCFLDIRSPGLGDTAMYLCATVTAPHYGYTFGSGTRLTVV.